This T cell receptor (beta chain) appears in the sequencing data of a study of T cell repertoires in cytomegalovirus infection. Study-wide context: Both a matching HLA type and CMV infection were indicated by public TCR beta signatures.

On this clonotype: Antigen unknown.

From germline, CDR1 is MDHEN and CDR2 SYDVKM. With 6 bases clipped from V and 0 bases from J, the junction kept 4 bases outside the gene matches. The CDR3 runs 15 residues. TCRdb reprocessed the reads via MiXCR and lists one record per CDR3 protein. This table has roughly 990,000 distinct CDR3 sequences, 31% appearing once. Points from the study as a whole: Identification of carriers of CMV plus the relevant HLA was achieved through cumulative public TCR beta family frequency. What dominated the ex vivo response were HLA-C-restricted CMV-specific TCR beta clonotypes.

This sample comprised cultured CD8+ T cells from PBMCs, obtained from culture after CMV antigen stimulation. The chain joins TRBV28 to TRBJ2-1, with 8 nucleotides matching TRBD2. This TCR derives from a human donor in good health (CMV status not recorded). Some clones in this sample may be carry-over from other donors' samples. CDR3 coding DNA: TGTGCCAGCAGGGAGCGGGGGCCCTCCTACAATGAGCAGTTCTTC. Protein product: CASRERGPSYNEQFF.